The clone carrying this T cell receptor (beta chain) was detected a few times. The V gene's germline CDR1 is WSHSY and CDR2 SAAADI. J lost 2 bases, V lost 8 bases, and 5 bases had no gene match. This CDR3 region has 13 residues. The data stem from a study of siplizumab effects on memory and regulatory T cells. Data came from immunoSEQ multiplex PCR; TCRdb stores just in-frame clones and leaves some out. The sample lists tens of thousands of clones, 80% to 90% occurring once. The chain couples TRBV10-2 to TRBJ2-7; 8 positions agree with TRBD1. This TCR was sampled from a human donor in good health. Source material: Tregs sorted from blood. Written as DNA, the CDR3 is TGCGCCAGCCGACAGGGGTTTACCTACGAGCAGTACTTC. It encodes CASRQGFTYEQYF.